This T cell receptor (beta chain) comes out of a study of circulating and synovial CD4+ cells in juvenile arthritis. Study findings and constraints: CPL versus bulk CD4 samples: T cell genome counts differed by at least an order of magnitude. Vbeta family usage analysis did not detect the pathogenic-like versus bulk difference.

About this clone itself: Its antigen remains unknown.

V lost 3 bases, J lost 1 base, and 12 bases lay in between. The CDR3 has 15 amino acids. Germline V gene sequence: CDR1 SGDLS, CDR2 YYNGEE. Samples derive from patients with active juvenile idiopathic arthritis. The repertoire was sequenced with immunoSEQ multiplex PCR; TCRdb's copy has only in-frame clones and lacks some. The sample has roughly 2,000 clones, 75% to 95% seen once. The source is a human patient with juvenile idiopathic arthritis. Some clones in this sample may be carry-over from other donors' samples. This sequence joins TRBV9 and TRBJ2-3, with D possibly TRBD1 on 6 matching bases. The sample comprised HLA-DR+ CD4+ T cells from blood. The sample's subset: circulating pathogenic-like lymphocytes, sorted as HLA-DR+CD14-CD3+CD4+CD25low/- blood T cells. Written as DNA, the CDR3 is TGTGCCAGCAGCGGACAGGAGTGGCGCACAGATACGCAGTATTTT. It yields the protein CASSGQEWRTDTQYF.